A single sample is the source of the 30 T cell receptor beta chains below, sequenced in a study of blood T cell repertoires in COVID-19. The protocol was immunoSEQ multiplex PCR, while the TCRdb copy is restricted to in-frame clones and leaves out a portion. The sample includes tens of thousands of clones, 80% to 85% seen only once; the top ten take approximately 15%. Input material: peripheral blood. These receptors were taken from an elderly woman with active or convalescent COVID-19.

CDR3 nucleotide sequence: TGTGCCAGCAGCTTAGGACAGGGTGGTGGCTACACCTTC. Translating it yields CASSLGQGGGYTF. The rearrangement links TRBV11-2 to TRBJ1-2; 7 nucleotides align to TRBD1. CDR1 SGHAT and CDR2 FQNNGV come from the germline V gene. This CDR3 has 13 residues. V shed 1 base, J shed 7 bases, and the junction held 3 bases outside the gene matches.

V gene TRBV6-6 combines with J gene TRBJ1-1, with 12 positions matching TRBD1. V shed 5 bases, J shed 8 bases, and the junction held 9 bases outside the gene matches. This CDR3 is built from 15 residues. Germline V gene sequence: CDR1 MNHNY, CDR2 SVGAGI (reference sequence). The CDR3 spells CASSHNPGQGAEAFF. The CDR3 coding sequence is TGTGCCAGCAGTCATAATCCGGGACAGGGGGCCGAAGCTTTCTTT.

The DNA for the CDR3 is TGCGCCAGCAGCGGGGGGAACTTCGGAAACACCATATATTTT. Protein: CASSGGNFGNTIYF. The chain employs TRBV5-1 and TRBJ1-3; D may be TRBD1 (5 bases). CDR3 length: 14 residues. Germline V gives CDR1 SGHRS, CDR2 YFSETQ. The V gene lost 4 bases and the J gene lost 4 bases, with 12 bases spanning the gap.

The chain recombines TRBV30 with TRBJ1-2, with D tentatively TRBD1 (6 bases). V shed 5 bases and J shed 1 base, with 8 bases lying between them. Per the germline V gene, CDR1 is GTSNPN and CDR2 is SVGIG (reference sequence). The CDR3 runs 12 residues. The CDR3 DNA reads as TGTGCCTGGGACAGGCGTAACTATGGCTACACCTTC. It codes for CAWDRRNYGYTF.

The rearrangement joins TRBV2 to TRBJ2-5, with D possibly being TRBD1 (6 bases). Germline V CDR1 and CDR2: SNHLY, FYNNEI. Trimming removed 6 bases from V and 2 bases from J, with 13 bases in between. The CDR3 has 14 residues. The DNA of the CDR3 is TGTGCCAGCAGGAAGGACAGAGAACAAGAGACCCAGTACTTC. Protein sequence: CASRKDREQETQYF.

The sample holds a few counts of this clone. CDR3 residues: CASGDRVGQPQHF. CDR3 DNA sequence: TGTGCCAGCGGGGACAGGGTTGGTCAGCCCCAGCATTTT. The chain links TRBV2 to TRBJ1-5, with 9 bases that match TRBD1. CDR1 is SNHLY, CDR2 FYNNEI, per germline. The CDR3 totals 13 residues. The ends lost 8 bases at V and 6 bases at J; junction bases unmatched: 5.

CDR3 amino acids: CASSVGLERGGYTF. In DNA form, the CDR3 reads TGTGCCAGCAGCGTGGGCTTGGAGCGGGGGGGCTACACCTTC. The rearrangement joins TRBV9 to TRBJ1-2, with D possibly TRBD1 on 5 matching bases. Trimming took off 2 bases at V and 8 bases at J, with 16 bases between the two ends. Germline V lookup: CDR1 SGDLS, CDR2 YYNGEE. The CDR3 runs 14 residues.

This chain uses TRBV20-1 with TRBJ2-1; D call uncertain. The V end lost 6 bases, the J end lost 6 bases, and 6 bases lay between the germline ends. In germline, CDR1 is DFQATT, CDR2 SNEGSKA (reference sequence). This CDR3 comprises 10 residues. Written as DNA, the CDR3 is TGCAGTGCCAACTCCAATGAGCAGTTCTTC. Amino acid sequence: CSANSNEQFF.

The chain uses TRBV7-3 and TRBJ2-5; D might be TRBD2 (6 bases). There are 16 residues in the CDR3. Germline CDR1 SGHTA, CDR2 FQGTGA. The ends were cut back, 2 bases at V and 2 bases at J, with 15 bases in the middle. The CDR3 DNA reads as TGTGCCAGCAGCTTAGGTTTGCGGGGAAGACAAGAGACCCAGTACTTC. Its protein is CASSLGLRGRQETQYF.

The gene calls are TRBV19 and TRBJ1-1; D remains ambiguous. The CDR3 totals 14 residues. Trimming stripped 6 bases from V and 2 bases from J, with 13 bases between. The germline V gene has CDR1 LNHDA and CDR2 SQIVND (reference sequence). CDR3 in amino acids: CASSKSFLNTEAFF. CDR3 DNA sequence: TGTGCCAGTAGCAAGAGCTTTTTAAACACTGAAGCTTTCTTT.

The chain links TRBV6-1 to TRBJ2-3, with 11 bases identical to TRBD2. Trimming at V came to 4 bases and at J to 2 bases, leaving 8 bases not matched to a gene. CDR1 and CDR2 from the germline V gene are MNHNS and SASEGT. The CDR3 totals 17 residues. CDR3 sequence: CASSAIAGGASTDTQYF. The CDR3, as DNA: TGTGCCAGCAGTGCCATAGCGGGGGGGGCCTCCACAGATACGCAGTATTTT.

A single count supports this clone. The chain employs TRBV7-2 and TRBJ1-3, with D possibly matching TRBD1 (6 bases). Germline CDR1 reads SGHTA; CDR2 reads FQGNSA. Trimming took off 5 bases at V and 3 bases at J, with 8 bases between the two ends. This CDR3 contains 13 residues. CDR3 protein: CASSTTGGNTIYF. The CDR3 nucleotides read TGTGCCAGCAGCACGACAGGTGGAAACACCATATATTTT.

The gene calls are TRBV6-2 or TRBV6-3 and TRBJ1-5; tentatively, D is TRBD1 (5 bases). V was cut by 6 bases and J by 4 bases, with 10 bases left in between. The CDR3 sequence is 13 residues long. Germline CDR1 and CDR2: MNHEY and SVGEGT. The CDR3 nucleotides are TGTGCCAGCAGCCCAGACAGAAATCAGCCCCAGCATTTT. Its translation is CASSPDRNQPQHF.

This clone has a handful of counts. J is TRBJ1-6 and V is TRBV30, with 9 bases matching TRBD1. Per the germline V gene, CDR1 is GTSNPN and CDR2 is SVGIG (reference sequence). This CDR3 has 13 residues. J lost 11 bases, V lost 5 bases, and 7 bases had no gene match. This CDR3 is CAWAGTGRPPLHF. The DNA for the CDR3 is TGTGCCTGGGCCGGGACAGGGCGACCACCCCTCCACTTT.

The chain combines TRBV5-1 with TRBJ1-2, with D uncertain. Trimming took 4 bases from V and 8 from J, leaving 21 bases between them. This CDR3 is built from 15 residues. Germline V CDR1 and CDR2: SGHRS, YFSETQ. CDR3 nucleotide sequence: TGCGCCAGCAGCCTGGAGGGCGCGGAGTGGGAGGGCTACACCTTC. It encodes CASSLEGAEWEGYTF.

This clone has a handful of counts. The V and J genes are TRBV7-2 and TRBJ2-7; D might be TRBD1 (5 bases). The V end lost 5 bases, the J end lost 1 base, and 12 bases lay between the germline ends. This CDR3 spans 14 amino acids. Germline V gene lookup returns CDR1 SGHTA and CDR2 FQGNSA. The CDR3 reads CASSLQAGSYEQYF. CDR3 in DNA: TGTGCCAGCAGCCTACAGGCTGGGTCCTACGAGCAGTACTTC.

V gene TRBV7-6 combines with J gene TRBJ2-7; 8 nucleotides align to TRBD1. J was trimmed by 5 bases and V by 2 bases; bases with no gene match: 8. The CDR3 contains 15 residues. The germline V gene encodes CDR1 SGHVS and CDR2 FNYEAQ. CDR3 region: CASSLYWTGTHEQYF. CDR3 coding DNA: TGTGCCAGCAGCTTATACTGGACAGGGACCCACGAGCAGTACTTC.

Only a few counts were recorded for this clone. The V call is TRBV6-5, the J call TRBJ2-7; D might be TRBD1 (6 bases). V lost 2 bases and J 5 bases, leaving 13 bases between the germline ends. The CDR3 has 14 amino acids. From germline, CDR1 is MNHEY and CDR2 SVGAGI. The CDR3 sequence: CASSYAQGSHEQYF. In DNA form, the CDR3 reads TGTGCCAGCAGTTACGCCCAGGGGTCCCACGAGCAGTACTTC.

The chain employs TRBV2 and TRBJ2-3; 7 positions match TRBD2. CDR3 size: 14 residues. Germline CDR1 is SNHLY and CDR2 is FYNNEI. After removal of 7 bases from V and 3 bases from J, the junction contained 7 bases not matched to a gene. The CDR3 here is CASKAGVLTDTQYF. The CDR3 DNA is TGTGCCAGCAAGGCGGGAGTTCTGACAGATACGCAGTATTTT.

V is TRBV28 and J is TRBJ2-1, with 8 bases aligning to TRBD2. The CDR3 sequence is 15 residues long. In germline, CDR1 is MDHEN, CDR2 SYDVKM. The J segment lost 9 bases and the V segment lost 5 bases, leaving 12 bases of the junction unmatched. This chain's CDR3 is CASSRAGGGAGEQFF. The CDR3 DNA reads as TGTGCCAGCAGTAGAGCCGGGGGGGGCGCGGGTGAGCAGTTCTTC. Combining the CDR3 with reference TRBV28 and TRBJ2-1 gives the whole variable domain DVKVTQSSRYLVKRTGEKVFLECVQDMDHENMFWYRQDPGLGLRLIYFSYDVKMKEKGDIPEGYSVSREKKERFSLILESASTNQTSMYLCASSRAGGGAGEQFFGPGTRLTVL.

The CDR3 loop reads CASSLGGRGVEKLFF. CDR3 bases: TGTGCCAGCAGCTTAGGCGGCAGGGGGGTTGAAAAACTGTTTTTT. This chain connects TRBV7-2 to TRBJ1-4, with TRBD1 matching 7 bases. Germline V gives CDR1 SGHTA, CDR2 FQGNSA. V lost 1 base, J lost 7 bases, and 6 bases stayed unmatched. The CDR3 is 15 residues long.

V and J are TRBV5-6 and TRBJ2-4; TRBD1 agrees at 10 bases. V was clipped by 7 bases and J by 8 bases; unmatched bases: 9. This CDR3 comprises 14 residues. The germline V gene has CDR1 SGHDT and CDR2 YYEEEE. CDR3 DNA sequence: TGTGCCAGCGCGATGACAGGGGGCTTGGACATTCAGTACTTC. It codes for CASAMTGGLDIQYF.

Here the CDR3 reads CAWGTGVSYEQYF. The CDR3 bases are TGTGCCTGGGGGACAGGCGTCTCCTACGAGCAGTACTTC. This chain joins TRBV30 and TRBJ2-7; 8 bases align to TRBD1. Germline CDR1 is GTSNPN and CDR2 is SVGIG (reference sequence). J lost 0 bases, V lost 5 bases, and 3 bases had no gene match. The CDR3 is made up of 13 amino acids.

The CDR3 nucleotides read TGTGCCAGCAGTTTAGATCGTTTGGGACAGAATATTAACTATGGCTACACCTTC. This gives the protein CASSLDRLGQNINYGYTF. The chain combines TRBV28 with TRBJ1-2, with 7 bases fitting TRBD1. J gave up 1 base and V 2 bases, and 13 bases lay outside the gene matches. This CDR3 is 18 amino acids long. Germline lookup yields CDR1 MDHEN and CDR2 SYDVKM.

This clone was seen once. This chain links TRBV2 with TRBJ2-2; 7 nucleotides match TRBD1. Per the germline V gene, CDR1 is SNHLY and CDR2 is FYNNEI. The junction had 5 bases not matched to a gene; V was cut back by 6 bases and J by 4 bases. CDR3 length: 14 amino acids. The CDR3 sequence is CASSASGGTGELFF. The CDR3 DNA follows: TGTGCCAGCAGCGCTTCAGGGGGCACCGGGGAGCTGTTTTTT.

The chain couples TRBV7-9 to TRBJ2-4; no firm D call. V shed 1 base and J shed 6 bases, with 7 bases lying between them. The CDR3 extends over 13 amino acids. Germline lookup yields CDR1 SEHNR and CDR2 FQNEAQ (reference sequence). CDR3 coding DNA: TGTGCCAGCAGCTTAGAGACGGGAAACATTCAGTACTTC. The encoded protein is CASSLETGNIQYF. Using reference TRBV7-9 and TRBJ2-4 for the parts outside the CDR3, the full variable domain is DTGVSQNPRHKITKRGQNVTFRCDPISEHNRLYWYRQTLGQGPEFLTYFQNEAQLEKSRLLSDRFSAERPKGSFSTLEIQRTEQGDSAMYLCASSLETGNIQYFGAGTRLSVL.

The CDR3 DNA is TGTGCCAGCAAACCGGAGAATCAGCCCCAGCATTTT. Its translation is CASKPENQPQHF. The rearrangement joins TRBV12-3 or TRBV12-4 to TRBJ1-5, with unresolved D. This CDR3 has 12 amino acids. The V and J ends lost 7 bases and 4 bases respectively, with 8 bases between them.

The chain has TRBV7-2 and TRBJ1-6; D is uncertain. This CDR3 spans 16 amino acids. V dropped 0 bases and J dropped 6 bases, with 12 bases sitting between them. Germline CDR1 SGHTA, CDR2 FQGNSA. In DNA form, the CDR3 reads TGTGCCAGCAGCTTAGCCGGACGGGGTCGTAATTCACCCCTCCACTTT. Protein product: CASSLAGRGRNSPLHF.

The chain couples TRBV10-1 to TRBJ1-5; 8 nucleotides align to TRBD1. The CDR3 runs 18 residues. Germline loops: CDR1 WNHNN, CDR2 SYGVQD (reference sequence). After removal of 2 bases from V and 4 bases from J, the junction contained 13 bases not matched to a gene. The CDR3: CASSELPFPGGSNQPQHF. The CDR3 nucleotides are TGCGCCAGCAGTGAGCTGCCTTTCCCAGGGGGCAGTAATCAGCCCCAGCATTTT.

There are a few counts of this clone. The CDR3 nucleotides are TGTGCCATCAGTGATCGACAGGGTCTACGGGGCTATGGCTACACCTTC. Translated, it gives CAISDRQGLRGYGYTF. This sequence joins TRBV10-3 and TRBJ1-2, with TRBD1 matching 7 bases. Germline-derived CDR1 and CDR2 are ENHRY and SYGVKD. The CDR3 extends over 16 amino acids. V gave up 3 bases and J gave up 4 bases; unmatched junction bases: 11.